The clone carrying this T cell receptor beta chain was seen a few times. The record originates from a study of T cells in Graves' hyperthyroidism and ophthalmopathy. CDR1 and CDR2 (germline): KGHDR, SFDVKD. The V end lost 3 bases, the J end lost 0 bases, and 23 bases lay between the germline ends. CDR3 length: 20 residues. Each diagnosis was grounded in clinical symptoms, serum thyroxine and TRAb, thyroid ultrasound, and orbital computed tomography. RNA transcripts served as the template for amplifying TCR beta CDR3 regions. Researchers ran a first-round RT-PCR on the TCR CDR3 using the HTBI primer set. One entry per CDR3 protein, called by TCRdb with MiXCR from the multiplex PCR reads. Of 370,000 or so distinct CDR3 sequences listed, 15% to 18% are singletons.

This clonotype was obtained from a woman in her late teens or twenties with Graves' hyperthyroidism that later progressed to Graves' ophthalmopathy. Sequencing was done on a sample of blood. V and J are TRBV24-1 and TRBJ2-1, with D perhaps TRBD2 (7 bases). CDR3 region: CATSDGGAKRSIRSYNEQFF. In DNA form, the CDR3 reads TGTGCCACCAGTGATGGGGGGGCCAAACGCTCAATCCGCTCCTACAATGAGCAGTTCTTC.